This paragraph covers one T cell receptor beta chain sequence. Original analysis: Estimates of nucleated cell counts were drawn from the amplification of reference gene primers. The protocol was immunoSEQ multiplex PCR, while the TCRdb copy is restricted to in-frame clones and leaves out a portion. V, J and clone size are taken as reported in that table, and D and trimming were inferred from the DNA itself. The table shows around 250,000 clones, with about 87% occurring only once. CDR3 length: 15 residues. Trimming stripped 5 bases from V and 0 bases from J, with 11 bases between. Germline values: CDR1 KGHSH, CDR2 LQKENI. This entry is derived from a study of blood T cell repertoires in COVID-19. Background on the study: The United States, Italy and Spain were the sources of the acute and convalescent COVID-19 samples. The analysed material was cDNA or gDNA that came from T cells, B-cell-depleted T cells, or PBMCs.

Followed over time, Seattle patients had been enrolled while infection was active. The rearrangement joins TRBV18 to TRBJ1-5, with D unresolved. The sample was peripheral blood. This sequence was found in a woman aged 65 to 85 with COVID-19, enrolled during active disease. The DNA of the CDR3 is TGTGCCAGCTCAGAGGCCTCGGCTAGCAATCAGCCCCAGCATTTT. Translation gives CASSEASASNQPQHF.